This TCR beta chain originates from a study of siplizumab effects on memory and regulatory T cells. Study-wide results and caveats: On average, about 70% of mappable alloreactive CD4+ clones were Treg-derived under siplizumab, against about 30% in controls. Siplizumab produced a significant drop in alloreactive sequences attributable to unstimulated CD4+ memory cells. Suppressive capability of dividing Tregs from siplizumab cultures went unverified.

A note on this clone: Its antigen is unknown.

Assay: immunoSEQ multiplex PCR; the TCRdb copy retains only in-frame clones and omits some. The sample carries roughly 100,000 clones, roughly 91% recorded once. The V end was cut by 5 bases, the J end by 8 bases, with 21 bases between. Germline loops: CDR1 MNHNS, CDR2 SASEGT. The CDR3 is made up of 15 amino acids. J is TRBJ1-2 and V is TRBV6-1; no firm D call. The sequence derives from a human donor in good health. The sequencing input was CD4+ T cells sorted from blood. CDR3 DNA: TGTGCCAGCAGTCTCTCCTGGACTGAGGCGTTGGGCTACACCTTC. Residues: CASSLSWTEALGYTF.